This T cell receptor (beta chain) was sequenced in a study of Tregs in tolerant kidney transplant recipients. Unstimulated regulatory T cells (CD4+CD25+CD127-), CD4+CD25- non-regulatory cells, CD4 and CD8 cells were FACS-sorted from thawed PBMCs. V was shortened by 5 bases and J by 1 base, with 9 bases between the two germline ends. The CDR3 runs to 13 residues. CDR1 is WNHNN, CDR2 SYGVQD, per germline (reference sequence). Only in-frame clones appear in the TCRdb table, and some are missing; sequencing was by immunoSEQ multiplex PCR. Here the sample spans hundreds of thousands of clones, about 86% being singletons.

The specimen sequenced was CD4+ T cells from blood. The V call is TRBV10-1, the J call TRBJ2-7; perhaps TRBD2 as D (6 bases). This receptor was identified in a human donor in good health. CDR3 sequence: CASSLGTSYEQYF. The CDR3, as DNA: TGCGCCAGCAGTTTAGGGACTTCCTACGAGCAGTACTTC.